The sequence of this TCR beta chain was determined in a study of blood T cells in healthy people across ages. The CDR3 spans 11 residues. V was clipped by 10 bases and J by 7 bases, with 13 bases between them. Germline V CDR1 and CDR2: MNHEY, SVGAGI. A sample-barcoded 5' primer and a J-beta primer mix were used in a second PCR of roughly 7 to 11 cycles. TCRdb re-derived calls from the 5' RACE reads in MiXCR, one entry per CDR3 protein. The table has about 1.7 million distinct CDR3 sequences, roughly 27% seen once. Caucasian, healthy and from Russia, the donors were aged between roughly 6 and 100. The source material was blood. The rearrangement links TRBV6-5 to TRBJ1-2; D might be TRBD1 (5 bases). The sequence was obtained from a woman in her twenties or thirties in good health. CDR3 in amino acids: CAIRSGGGYTF. CDR3 DNA: TGTGCCATCCGGAGCGGGGGTGGCTACACCTTC.